This T cell receptor beta chain was found in a study of blood T cell repertoires in COVID-19. Germline V CDR1 and CDR2: MDHEN, SYDVKM. The CDR3 length is 16 residues. The ends were cut back, 6 bases at V and 2 bases at J, with 19 bases in the middle. The protocol was immunoSEQ multiplex PCR, while the TCRdb copy is restricted to in-frame clones and leaves out a portion. The table shows fewer than 250,000 clones, with more than 85% occurring only once. Sequencing used peripheral blood. The sequence came from a man aged 30-40 years with acute or convalescent COVID-19. The chain recombines TRBV28 with TRBJ1-2; D remains unclear. The CDR3 is CASRTYGSNSNYGYTF. The DNA for the CDR3 is TGTGCCAGCAGGACTTACGGGTCCAATTCAAACTATGGCTACACCTTC.